This entry features one TCR beta chain sequence. No antigen is known for it. The PCR employed 60 Vbeta primers together with 13 Jbeta primers. Sequencing used immunoSEQ multiplex PCR; TCRdb keeps in-frame clones, though not all of them. The table for this sample gives 95,000 to 150,000 clones. V gave up 7 bases and J gave up 4 bases, with 4 bases separating them. The CDR3 is made up of 10 amino acids. Germline CDR1 is WSHSY and CDR2 is SAAADI. These data are taken from a study of cytomegalovirus exposure and HLA in healthy donors. Whole-study results and caveats: Most of the TCR beta V segments (in an earlier analysis) were productive either about 87% or about 30% of the time. In vitro confirmation showed three CMV-associated chains to be CMV antigen specific. Immune exposure information comprised only CMV serostatus.

Sequenced sample: PBMCs. The TCR comes from a man between 18 and 29 years old in good health and CMV-seronegative. The chain employs TRBV10-2 and TRBJ1-1; no definite D call. CDR3 amino acids: CASKSTEAFF. The DNA for the CDR3 is TGCGCCAGCAAGAGCACTGAAGCTTTCTTT.